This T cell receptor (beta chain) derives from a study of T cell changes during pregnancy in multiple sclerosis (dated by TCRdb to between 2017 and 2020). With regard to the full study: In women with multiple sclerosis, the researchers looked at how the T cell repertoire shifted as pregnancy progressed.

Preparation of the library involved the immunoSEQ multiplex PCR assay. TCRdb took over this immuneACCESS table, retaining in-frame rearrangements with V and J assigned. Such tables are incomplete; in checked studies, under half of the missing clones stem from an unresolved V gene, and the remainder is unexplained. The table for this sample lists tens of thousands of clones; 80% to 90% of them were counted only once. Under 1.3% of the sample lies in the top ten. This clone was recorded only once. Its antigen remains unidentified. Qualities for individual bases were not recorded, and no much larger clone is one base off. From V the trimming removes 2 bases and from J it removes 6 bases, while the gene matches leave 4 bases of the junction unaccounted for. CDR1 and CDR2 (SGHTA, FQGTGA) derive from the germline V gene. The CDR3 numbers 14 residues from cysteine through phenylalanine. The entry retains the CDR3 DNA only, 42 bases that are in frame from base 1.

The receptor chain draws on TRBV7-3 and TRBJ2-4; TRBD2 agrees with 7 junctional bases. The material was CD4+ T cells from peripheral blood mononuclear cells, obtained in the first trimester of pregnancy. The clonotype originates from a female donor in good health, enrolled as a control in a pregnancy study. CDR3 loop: CASSLGGVGNIQYF. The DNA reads TGTGCCAGCAGCTTAGGGGGGGTTGGAAACATTCAGTACTTC.